This TCR beta chain stems from a study of regulatory T cells in long-lasting Graves disease. To make TCR beta libraries, researchers used iRepertoire HTBI primers and Arm-PCR of CDR3 regions. TCRdb re-derived calls from the multiplex PCR reads in MiXCR, one entry per CDR3 protein. The table lists roughly 420,000 distinct CDR3 sequences, around 15% of them singletons. The V gene lost 7 bases and the J gene lost 1 base, with 16 bases spanning the gap. The germline V gene has CDR1 SEHNR and CDR2 FQNEAQ (reference sequence). The CDR3 has 15 amino acids. The time point is: newly diagnosed GD, antithyroid drugs for less than 3 months. From RNA extracted from PBMCs, the TCR library was made. It was American Thyroid Association guidelines that determined Graves' disease diagnosis. This clonotype was observed at least ten times. These data were likewise used in another study, on T cells in Graves' hyperthyroidism and ophthalmopathy. That study reports: Exclusion criteria comprised uncontrolled infection, other autoimmune disease, pregnancy or lactation. The HTBI primer set drove a first-round RT-PCR of the TCR CDR3.

This chain joins TRBV7-9 and TRBJ1-1; D is unclear. Here the sequenced sample was peripheral blood mononuclear cells (PBMCs), taken at new diagnosis, from a patient treated with antithyroid drugs. The sequence derives from a woman in her late teens or twenties with Graves disease. As DNA, the CDR3 is TGTGCCAGCACAAGAACTGGGCCGGGGAACACTGAAGCTTTCTTT. Translation: CASTRTGPGNTEAFF.